The next 27 T cell receptor beta chains were all read from a single sample in a study of blood T cells in healthy people across ages. PCR was performed a second time for about 7 to 12 cycles using a sample-barcoded 5' primer and a J-beta primer mix. TCRdb re-called the 5' RACE reads through MiXCR, storing one row per CDR3 protein. The sample shows some 1,500,000 distinct CDR3 sequences, around 40% of them seen only once. Sequenced: blood. These receptors all stem from a woman aged 18-29 years in good health.

The chain carries TRBV6-5 and TRBJ1-2; 9 nucleotides match TRBD1. Unmatched junction bases numbered 7, after V lost 5 bases and J lost 6 bases. Germline V gene lookup returns CDR1 MNHEY and CDR2 SVGAGI. The CDR3 extends over 14 amino acids. CDR3 amino acids: CASSVTGTGNGYTF. The CDR3 DNA sequence: TGTGCCAGCAGTGTCACCGGGACAGGGAATGGCTACACCTTC.

This clonotype was counted only a few times. CDR3 residues: CASSYDASSSYEQYF. CDR3 DNA: TGTGCCAGCAGTTACGATGCATCTTCCTCCTACGAGCAGTACTTC. This chain links TRBV6-2 or TRBV6-3 with TRBJ2-7; D not certain. Germline V gene lookup returns CDR1 MNHEY and CDR2 SVGEGT. The CDR3 loop spans 15 amino acids. V was pared by 2 bases and J by 0 bases, with 11 bases between.

This clonotype was detected only a few times. V and J are TRBV29-1 and TRBJ2-5; 8 bases align to TRBD2. The DNA end is a closer match to TRBJ2-1, so the J assignment may be wrong. Germline V gene sequence: CDR1 SQVTM, CDR2 ANQGSEA. The CDR3 contains 18 residues. CDR3 sequence: CSVEDLGLLAERQETQFF. CDR3 bases: TGCAGCGTTGAAGATCTCGGGTTACTAGCGGAAAGACAAGAGACCCAGTTCTTC.

The rearrangement links TRBV7-2 to TRBJ1-1, with 9 bases that match TRBD1. With V trimmed by 0 bases and J by 10 bases, 12 bases remained unmatched. This CDR3 has 16 amino acids. Per germline, CDR1 SGHTA and CDR2 FQGNSA. In nucleotides, the CDR3 is TGTGCCAGCAGCTTAGCGGGTGGGACAGGGCCCTATGGAGCTTTCTTT. Amino acids: CASSLAGGTGPYGAFF.

The V gene is TRBV4-1, the J gene TRBJ1-2, with D perhaps TRBD1 (5 bases). V lost 0 bases to trimming and J lost 2 bases, with 16 bases between them. Germline V CDR1 and CDR2: MGHRA, YSYEKL. This CDR3 spans 17 amino acids. The CDR3 DNA reads TGCGCCAGCAGCCAAGATCCAGCAGGGATCCCAAACTATGGCTACACCTTC. Amino acid sequence: CASSQDPAGIPNYGYTF.

A few counts support this clonotype. The chain recombines TRBV12-3 or TRBV12-4 with TRBJ2-7; D might be TRBD1 (8 bases). The CDR3 loop spans 14 amino acids. V was trimmed by 4 bases and J by 3 bases, leaving 13 bases between them. CDR3 in DNA: TGTGCCAGCAGTTACAGGGGGGGCGGCTACGAGCAGTACTTC. This codes for CASSYRGGGYEQYF.

The rearrangement links TRBV5-6 to TRBJ1-6, with a weak D call TRBD1 (5 bases). Trimming took off 1 base at V and 9 bases at J, with 17 bases between the two ends. Per germline, CDR1 SGHDT and CDR2 YYEEEE. This CDR3 comprises 16 residues. In DNA, the CDR3 is TGTGCCAGCAGCTTGAACGCCGGATTTGGGGGTTCACCCCTCCACTTT. It is translated as CASSLNAGFGGSPLHF.

The genes are TRBV6-1 and TRBJ2-1; no clear D gene. Germline CDR1 reads MNHNS; CDR2 reads SASEGT. The length of the CDR3 is 16 residues. V shed 0 bases and J shed 0 bases, with 9 bases lying between them. CDR3 sequence (DNA): TGTGCCAGCAGTGAAGCCAGCTCTAGCTCCTACAATGAGCAGTTCTTC. Protein product: CASSEASSSSYNEQFF.

A few counts support this clonotype. The V and J genes are TRBV9 and TRBJ2-3; D gene ambiguous. The V and J ends lost 0 bases and 4 bases respectively, with 9 bases between them. The CDR3 spans 14 residues. CDR1 is SGDLS, CDR2 YYNGEE, per germline. The chain's CDR3 is CASSVDHGPDTQYF. The CDR3 DNA reads as TGTGCCAGCAGCGTAGATCACGGGCCAGATACGCAGTATTTT.

This rearrangement joins TRBV4-3 to TRBJ2-3, with 13 bases fitting TRBD2. With 2 bases clipped from V and 0 bases from J, the junction kept 5 bases outside the gene matches. Germline loops: CDR1 LGHNA, CDR2 YSLEER. This CDR3 is built from 18 residues. Written as DNA, the CDR3 is TGCGCCAGCAGCCAAAGGACTAGCGGGGGTTCTAGCACAGATACGCAGTATTTT. Protein product: CASSQRTSGGSSTDTQYF.

The CDR3 loop is CSARDLAGNNEQFF. CDR3 DNA sequence: TGCAGTGCTAGGGATCTAGCGGGTAACAATGAGCAGTTCTTC. The chain recombines TRBV20-1 with TRBJ2-1; TRBD2 agrees at 8 bases. The CDR3 loop spans 14 amino acids. Germline assignment: CDR1 DFQATT and CDR2 SNEGSKA (reference sequence). Germline trimming cut 3 bases from V and 5 bases from J; bases unmatched to any gene: 6.

This clonotype was seen ten or more times. The rearrangement joins TRBV18 to TRBJ2-1, with D possibly being TRBD1 (6 bases). Germline V gene sequence: CDR1 KGHSH, CDR2 LQKENI. CDR3 length: 15 amino acids. Trimming cost V 1 base and J 1 base, with 8 bases left between them. The chain's CDR3 is CASSPQGVSYNEQFF. The CDR3 DNA reads as TGTGCCAGCTCACCACAGGGGGTATCCTACAATGAGCAGTTCTTC.

V gene TRBV20-1 combines with J gene TRBJ2-7, with 10 bases fitting TRBD2. The CDR3 is 15 residues long. V trimming: 1 base; J trimming: 11 bases; junction bases outside the gene matches: 14. Per germline, CDR1 DFQATT and CDR2 SNEGSKA (reference sequence). The CDR3, as DNA: TGCAGTGCTAGAGCGGGGACTAGCGCCCTACAGGGGGAGTACTTC. Its protein is CSARAGTSALQGEYF.

The genes are TRBV4-3 and TRBJ1-6; D unresolved. There are 16 residues in the CDR3. V was cut by 1 base and J by 4 bases, with 11 bases left in between. Germline CDR1 LGHNA, CDR2 YSLEER. CDR3 region: CASSQGSGLYNSPLHF. The CDR3, as DNA: TGCGCCAGCAGCCAAGGATCCGGGTTGTATAATTCACCCCTCCACTTT.

Notes on this clonotype: A read error may produce the germline difference seen at one junction end. V usage is TRBV10-3 and J usage is TRBJ2-7; perhaps TRBD1 as D (5 bases). Germline V lookup: CDR1 ENHRY, CDR2 SYGVKD. CDR3 size: 14 residues. CDR3 nucleotides: TGTGCCGTCAGTGAGTCCCAGGGATACAATGAGCAGTACTTC. This sequence encodes CAVSESQGYNEQYF.

This chain links TRBV4-3 with TRBJ2-1, with D possibly TRBD1 on 5 matching bases. V dropped 1 base and J dropped 8 bases, with 9 bases sitting between them. This CDR3 has 13 residues. CDR1 LGHNA and CDR2 YSLEER come from the germline V gene. The CDR3 loop reads CASSQVTGDEQFF. CDR3 DNA: TGCGCCAGCAGCCAAGTCACAGGTGATGAGCAGTTCTTC.

The sample holds a few counts of this clonotype. The chain joins TRBV12-5 to TRBJ2-1; 11 bases are a match to TRBD2. V lost 0 bases to trimming and J lost 7 bases; unmatched junction nucleotides: 8. The length of the CDR3 is 17 residues. Germline assignment: CDR1 LGHNT and CDR2 FRNRAP. CDR3 sequence: CASGLVPGSGRENEQFF. The CDR3 DNA is TGTGCTAGTGGTTTGGTACCAGGTAGCGGGAGGGAGAATGAGCAGTTCTTC.

The gene calls are TRBV7-9 and TRBJ1-4; D gene ambiguous. The CDR3 has 15 amino acids. Trimming shortened V by 3 bases and J by 8 bases, and 16 bases separated the two germline ends. Germline assignment: CDR1 SEHNR and CDR2 FQNEAQ (reference sequence). CDR3 nucleotides: TGTGCCAGCAGCTTTTGGGAAGACTTTGGGGAAAAACTGTTTTTT. This sequence encodes CASSFWEDFGEKLFF.

Only one count was recorded for this clonotype. Germline and junction disagree at one end, which may indicate a read error. V is TRBV27 and J is TRBJ2-7; D is unclear. Germline V gene sequence: CDR1 MNHEY, CDR2 SMNVEV (reference sequence). CDR3 size: 16 residues. CDR3 in DNA: TGTACCAGCAGTTCCCTCCGTTCCTTTAGCTCCTACGAGCAGTACTTC. Amino acids: CTSSSLRSFSSYEQYF.

This sequence joins TRBV25-1 and TRBJ2-1, with D perhaps TRBD2 (6 bases). With 4 bases removed from V and 5 bases from J, the gap between germline ends came to 21 bases. This CDR3 has 17 amino acids. The germline V gene encodes CDR1 MGHDK and CDR2 SYGVNS. The CDR3 region is CASSASKLAGFNNEQFF. For the CDR3, the DNA is TGTGCCAGCAGTGCTTCAAAACTAGCCGGGTTTAACAATGAGCAGTTCTTC. Complete variable domain (other parts from reference TRBV25-1 and TRBJ2-1): EADIYQTPRYLVIGTGKKITLECSQTMGHDKMYWYQQDPGMELHLIHYSYGVNSTEKGDLSSESTVSRIRTEHFPLTLESARPSHTSQYLCASSASKLAGFNNEQFFGPGTRLTVL.

The rearrangement joins TRBV9 to TRBJ1-1, with D tentatively TRBD1 (6 bases). Germline assignment: CDR1 SGDLS and CDR2 YYNGEE. The CDR3 extends over 13 amino acids. V lost 0 bases, J lost 7 bases, and 10 bases lay in between. CDR3 residues: CASSVEGGGEAFF. CDR3 DNA sequence: TGTGCCAGCAGCGTAGAAGGGGGAGGTGAAGCTTTCTTT.

V usage is TRBV21-1 and J usage is TRBJ2-7; TRBD1, the table's D call, was not compared with the DNA. TRBV21-1 has pseudogene status. The CDR3 is made up of 15 amino acids. The CDR3 region is CASSKFQVSTYEQYF. As DNA, the CDR3 is TGTGCCAGCAGCAAATTCCAAGTGTCCACCTACGAGCAGTACTTC.

This clonotype was detected a few times. V gene TRBV6-2 or TRBV6-3 combines with J gene TRBJ2-1; 10 bases are a match to TRBD1. Germline CDR1 is MNHEY and CDR2 is SVGEGT. Losses at the gene ends were 6 bases for V and 10 bases for J; bases not matched to a gene: 12. This CDR3 comprises 15 residues. CDR3 region: CASSWWTGGSLEQFF. The CDR3 bases are TGTGCCAGCAGCTGGTGGACAGGGGGATCCCTAGAGCAGTTCTTC.

The sample holds a few counts of this clonotype. The CDR3 nucleotides read TGTGCCAGTACGTTGCAGGGGATGAACACTGAAGCTTTCTTT. Residues: CASTLQGMNTEAFF. V gene TRBV7-9 combines with J gene TRBJ1-1; a possible D gene is TRBD1 (6 bases). CDR1 is SEHNR and CDR2 is FQNEAQ in the germline V gene (reference sequence). This CDR3 region has 14 residues. V lost 9 bases to trimming and J lost 0 bases, with 14 bases between them.

This clonotype was found a few times. The V gene is TRBV7-2, the J gene TRBJ2-5, with 11 bases aligning to TRBD1. The germline V gene encodes CDR1 SGHTA and CDR2 FQGNSA. V was clipped by 5 bases and J by 5 bases; unmatched bases: 13. There are 17 residues in the CDR3. DNA of the CDR3: TGTGCCAGCAGCCCTATACCCGGGACAGGGGGAGGCGAGACCCAGTACTTC. Protein product: CASSPIPGTGGGETQYF.

The V gene is TRBV12-3 or TRBV12-4, the J gene TRBJ2-1; 9 bases are shared with TRBD2. The CDR3 extends over 16 amino acids. Losses at the gene ends were 6 bases for V and 5 bases for J; bases not matched to a gene: 11. CDR3 residues: CASSPRGAGGHNEQFF. DNA of the CDR3: TGTGCCAGCAGCCCTAGGGGCGCGGGAGGGCACAATGAGCAGTTCTTC.

A few counts support this clonotype. The chain uses TRBV5-1 and TRBJ1-4, with a tentative D call TRBD1 (5 bases). The CDR3 spans 16 residues. The germline V and J ends were trimmed by 2 bases and 1 base, with 12 bases remaining between them. CDR1 and CDR2 from the germline V gene are SGHRS and YFSETQ. CDR3 DNA: TGCGCCAGCAGCTTTGGGGGAATGGAAACTAATGAAAAACTGTTTTTT. It is translated as CASSFGGMETNEKLFF.